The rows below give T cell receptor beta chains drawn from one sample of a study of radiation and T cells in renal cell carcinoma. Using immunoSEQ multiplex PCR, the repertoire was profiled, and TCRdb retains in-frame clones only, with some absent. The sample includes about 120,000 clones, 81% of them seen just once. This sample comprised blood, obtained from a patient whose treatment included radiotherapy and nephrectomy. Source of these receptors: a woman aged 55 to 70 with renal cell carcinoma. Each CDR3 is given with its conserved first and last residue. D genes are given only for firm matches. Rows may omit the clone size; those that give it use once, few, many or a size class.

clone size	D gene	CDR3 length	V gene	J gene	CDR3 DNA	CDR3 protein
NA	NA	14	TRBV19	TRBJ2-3	TGTGCCAGTAGTGGAGGGGGCGACGCAGATACGCAGTATTTT	CASSGGGDADTQYF
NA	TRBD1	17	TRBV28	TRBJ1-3	TGTGCCAGCAGGGGACAGGAAGTTTACTTCTCTGGAAACACCATATATTTT	CASRGQEVYFSGNTIYF
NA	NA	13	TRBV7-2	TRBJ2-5	TGTGCCAGCAGCTTATGGGCCAGAGAGACCCAGTACTTC	CASSLWARETQYF
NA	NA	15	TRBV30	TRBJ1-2	TGTGCCTGGAGGGACCGGTGGGGGGCCGTCTATGGCTACACCTTC	CAWRDRWGAVYGYTF
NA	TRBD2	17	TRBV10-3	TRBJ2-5	TGTGCCATCAGTGAAGGTCGACTAGCGGGAGGGCCGGAGACCCAGTACTTC	CAISEGRLAGGPETQYF
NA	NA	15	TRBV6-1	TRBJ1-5	TGTGCCAGCAGTGAAAACGGACAGCCTATTCAGCCCCAGCATTTT	CASSENGQPIQPQHF
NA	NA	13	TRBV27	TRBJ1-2	TGTGCCAGCAGTTTTGGCAGGGGTTGGGGCTACACCTTC	CASSFGRGWGYTF
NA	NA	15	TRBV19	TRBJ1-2	TGTGCCAGTAGTCCCCAAAGGGGTGAAAACTATGGCTACACCTTC	CASSPQRGENYGYTF
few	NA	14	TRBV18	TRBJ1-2	TGTGCCAGCTCACCAGATCGTACTAACTATGGCTACACCTTC	CASSPDRTNYGYTF
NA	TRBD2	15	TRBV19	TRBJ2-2	TGTGCCAGTAGTCGCGAGGGACTAGTTGGCGGGGAGCTGTTTTTT	CASSREGLVGGELFF
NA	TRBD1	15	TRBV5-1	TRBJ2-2	TGCGCCAGCAGCCCTAGACAGGGAGAGACCGGGGAGCTGTTTTTT	CASSPRQGETGELFF
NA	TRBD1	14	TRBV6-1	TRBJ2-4	TGTGCCAGCAGTACTCGGACAGGGAACTTTATTCAGTACTTC	CASSTRTGNFIQYF
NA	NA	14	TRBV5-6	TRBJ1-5	TGTGCCAGCAGCCTATCCGGGAACAATCAGCCCCAGCATTTT	CASSLSGNNQPQHF
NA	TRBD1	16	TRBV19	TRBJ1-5	TGTGCCAGTAGTATAACCCGACAGGGCGAGGGACAGCCCCAGCATTTT	CASSITRQGEGQPQHF
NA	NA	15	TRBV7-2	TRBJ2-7	TGTGCCAGCAGCCCCTCGGGTGGCGTGGACTACGAGCAGTACTTC	CASSPSGGVDYEQYF
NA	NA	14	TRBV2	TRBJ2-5	TGTGCCAGCAGCCCCCTGGGCAGGGAGGAGACCCAGTACTTC	CASSPLGREETQYF
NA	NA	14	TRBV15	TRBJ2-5	TGTGCCACCAGCAGAGATGGGCTACTAGAGACCCAGTACTTC	CATSRDGLLETQYF
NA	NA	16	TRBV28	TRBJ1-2	TGTGCCAGCAGTCGATACAGGGCGCCAACCTCCTATGGCTACACCTTC	CASSRYRAPTSYGYTF
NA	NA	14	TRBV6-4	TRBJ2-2	TGTGCCAGCAGTGCTGCCCCGGGGACCGGGGAGCTGTTTTTT	CASSAAPGTGELFF
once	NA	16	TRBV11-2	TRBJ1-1	TGTGCCAGCAGCTTAGTCCAGGGTAGGGTGAACACTGAAGCTTTCTTT	CASSLVQGRVNTEAFF
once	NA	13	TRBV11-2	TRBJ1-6	TGTGCCAGCAGCCCCCACCCCAATGGGGCCCTCCACTTT	CASSPHPNGALHF
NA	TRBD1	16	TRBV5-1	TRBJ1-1	TGCGCCAGCAGACGGGACAGGGGGACCGGGGACACTGAAGCTTTCTTT	CASRRDRGTGDTEAFF
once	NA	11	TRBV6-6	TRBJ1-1	TGTGCCAGCAGCCTTGGCACTGAAGCTTTCTTT	CASSLGTEAFF
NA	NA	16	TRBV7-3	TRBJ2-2	TGTGCCAGCAGCCCCCGGACAGGGAGGGACACCGGGGAGCTGTTTTTT	CASSPRTGRDTGELFF
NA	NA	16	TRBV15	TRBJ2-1	TGTGCCACCAGCGGGGGACTCCAAATTTCCTACAATGAGCAGTTCTTC	CATSGGLQISYNEQFF
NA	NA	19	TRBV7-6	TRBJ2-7	TGTGCCAGCAGCTTGCCCCCTGGCTCACCCAGGGTAGGTGGGGTCGAGCAGTACTTC	CASSLPPGSPRVGGVEQYF
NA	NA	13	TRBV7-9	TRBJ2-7	TGTGCCAGCAGCTTAGGTGTCAGCTACGAGCAGTACTTC	CASSLGVSYEQYF
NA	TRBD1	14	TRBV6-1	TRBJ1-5	TGTGCCAGCAGTGAACGACAGGGTCTTCAGCCCCAGCATTTT	CASSERQGLQPQHF
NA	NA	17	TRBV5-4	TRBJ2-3	TGTGCCAGCAGCTCTACGGGCAGGGCTAGGAGCACAGATACGCAGTATTTT	CASSSTGRARSTDTQYF
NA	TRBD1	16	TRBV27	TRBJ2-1	TGTGCCAGCAGTGTCCGATGGACAGGGCAGAACAATGAGCAGTTCTTC	CASSVRWTGQNNEQFF
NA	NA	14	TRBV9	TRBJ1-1	TGTGCCAGCAGCCCCCGTGGGGTCGACACTGAAGCTTTCTTT	CASSPRGVDTEAFF
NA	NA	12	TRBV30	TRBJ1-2	TGTGCCTGGGCGCCGGGGGGGGAACGATACACCTTC	CAWAPGGERYTF
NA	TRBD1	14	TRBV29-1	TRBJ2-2	TGCAGCGTCAGGACAGGGTTCGGCACCGGGGAGCTGTTTTTT	CSVRTGFGTGELFF
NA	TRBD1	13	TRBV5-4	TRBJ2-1	TGTGCCAGCAGCTTGACAGGGGGCAATGAGCAGTTCTTC	CASSLTGGNEQFF
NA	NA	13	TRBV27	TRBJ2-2	TGTGCCAGCCAGACAGAGAACACCGGGGAGCTGTTTTTT	CASQTENTGELFF
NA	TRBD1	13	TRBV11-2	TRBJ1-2	TGTGCCAGCAGCCCAACGCAGGGGGCGAGGTACACCTTC	CASSPTQGARYTF
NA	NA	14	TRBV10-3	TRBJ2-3	TGTGCCATCAGTGAGTCTAACGGTCCAGATACGCAGTATTTT	CAISESNGPDTQYF
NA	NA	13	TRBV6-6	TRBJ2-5	TGTGCCAGCACCCCTCGACAGAAAGAGACCCAGTACTTC	CASTPRQKETQYF
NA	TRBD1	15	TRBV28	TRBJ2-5	TGTGCCAGCAGTTTCACGGAGACAGGGGAAGAGACCCAGTACTTC	CASSFTETGEETQYF
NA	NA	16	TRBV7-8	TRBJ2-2	TGTGCCAGCAGCTTATTAGGGGGATATACGACCGGGGAGCTGTTTTTT	CASSLLGGYTTGELFF
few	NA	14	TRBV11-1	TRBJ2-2	TGTGCCAGCAGCCAGAACGGATACACCGGGGAGCTGTTTTTT	CASSQNGYTGELFF
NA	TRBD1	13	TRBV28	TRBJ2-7	TGTGCCAGCAGCCAAGGACAGGAATACGAGCAGTACTTC	CASSQGQEYEQYF
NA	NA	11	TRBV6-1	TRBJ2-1	TGTGCCAGCAGTGGCCACAATGAGCAGTTCTTC	CASSGHNEQFF
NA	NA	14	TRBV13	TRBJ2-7	TGTGCCAGCAGCGCGAAGGGGGGGGATTACGAGCAGTACTTC	CASSAKGGDYEQYF
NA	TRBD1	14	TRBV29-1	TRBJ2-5	TGCAGCGTGGCTAAGGGGACAGGTCAAGGGACCCAGTACTTC	CSVAKGTGQGTQYF
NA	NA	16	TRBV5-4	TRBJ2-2	TGTGCCAGCAGCTTGCGAGCAGGCCCCAGCACCGGGGAGCTGTTTTTT	CASSLRAGPSTGELFF